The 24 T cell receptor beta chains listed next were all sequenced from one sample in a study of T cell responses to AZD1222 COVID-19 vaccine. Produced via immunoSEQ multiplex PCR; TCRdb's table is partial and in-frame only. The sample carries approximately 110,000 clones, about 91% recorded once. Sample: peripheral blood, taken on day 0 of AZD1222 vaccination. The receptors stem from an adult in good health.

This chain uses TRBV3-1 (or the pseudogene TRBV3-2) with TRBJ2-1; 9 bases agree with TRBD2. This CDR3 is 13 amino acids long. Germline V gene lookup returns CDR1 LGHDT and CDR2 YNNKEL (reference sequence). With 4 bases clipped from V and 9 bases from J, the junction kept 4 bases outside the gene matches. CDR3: CASSLGLASEQFF. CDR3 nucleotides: TGTGCCAGCAGCCTGGGACTAGCTTCTGAGCAGTTCTTC.

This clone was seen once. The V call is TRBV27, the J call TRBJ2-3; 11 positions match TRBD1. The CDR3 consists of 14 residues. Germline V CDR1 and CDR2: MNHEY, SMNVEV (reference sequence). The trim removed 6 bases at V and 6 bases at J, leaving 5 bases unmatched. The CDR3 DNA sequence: TGTGCCAGCAGAGGGACAGGGGGGTTGGATACGCAGTATTTT. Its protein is CASRGTGGLDTQYF.

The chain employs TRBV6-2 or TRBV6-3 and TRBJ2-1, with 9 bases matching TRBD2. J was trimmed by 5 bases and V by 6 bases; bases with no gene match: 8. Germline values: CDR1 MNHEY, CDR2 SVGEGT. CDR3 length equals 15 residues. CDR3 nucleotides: TGTGCCAGCAGCGCTCGGGTAGCGGGGGACAATGAGCAGTTCTTC. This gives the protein CASSARVAGDNEQFF.

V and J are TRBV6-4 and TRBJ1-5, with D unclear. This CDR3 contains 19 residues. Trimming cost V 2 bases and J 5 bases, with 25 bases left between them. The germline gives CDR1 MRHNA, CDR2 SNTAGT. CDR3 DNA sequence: TGTGCCAGCAGTGACCCCCTTGACGCCCAGACCATAGGGTATCAGCCCCAGCATTTT. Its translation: CASSDPLDAQTIGYQPQHF.

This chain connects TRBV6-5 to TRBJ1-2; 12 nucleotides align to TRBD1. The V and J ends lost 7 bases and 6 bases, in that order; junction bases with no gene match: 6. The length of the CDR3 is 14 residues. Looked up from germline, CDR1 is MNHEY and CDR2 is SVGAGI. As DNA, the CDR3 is TGTGCCAGCACCCCGGGACAGGGGGCTCATGGCTACACCTTC. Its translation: CASTPGQGAHGYTF.

The CDR3 DNA sequence: TGTGCCAGCAGTGAGGCAGATCCCTCTGGAAACACCATATATTTT. Its protein product is CASSEADPSGNTIYF. The rearrangement uses TRBV6-1 and TRBJ1-3, with D uncertain. The CDR3 covers 15 residues. Per germline, CDR1 MNHNS and CDR2 SASEGT. With 3 bases removed from V and 0 bases from J, the gap between germline ends came to 9 bases.

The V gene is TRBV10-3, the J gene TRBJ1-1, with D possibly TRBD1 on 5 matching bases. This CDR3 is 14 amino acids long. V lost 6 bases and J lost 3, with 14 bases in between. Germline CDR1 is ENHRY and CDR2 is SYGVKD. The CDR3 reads CAIRISGRHTEAFF. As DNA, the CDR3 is TGTGCCATCAGGATCTCGGGGCGACACACTGAAGCTTTCTTT.

In DNA form, the CDR3 reads TGTGCCAGCCTAGGGGACAGGGCTAGCTACACCTTC. It encodes CASLGDRASYTF. J is TRBJ1-2 and V is TRBV28, with 9 bases fitting TRBD1. J gave up 9 bases and V 8 bases, and 7 bases lay outside the gene matches. Germline CDR1 MDHEN, CDR2 SYDVKM. The CDR3 totals 12 residues.

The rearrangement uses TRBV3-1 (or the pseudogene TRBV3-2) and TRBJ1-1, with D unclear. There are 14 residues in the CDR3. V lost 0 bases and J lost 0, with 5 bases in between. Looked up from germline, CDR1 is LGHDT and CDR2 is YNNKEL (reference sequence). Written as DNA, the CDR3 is TGTGCCAGCAGCCAAGAGACCGTGAACACTGAAGCTTTCTTT. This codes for CASSQETVNTEAFF.

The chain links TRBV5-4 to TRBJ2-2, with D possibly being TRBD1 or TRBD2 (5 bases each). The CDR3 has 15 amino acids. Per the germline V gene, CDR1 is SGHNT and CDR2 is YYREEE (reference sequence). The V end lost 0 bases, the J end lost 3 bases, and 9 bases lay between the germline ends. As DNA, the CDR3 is TGTGCCAGCAGCTTGGGGGTGGGGGACACCGGGGAGCTGTTTTTT. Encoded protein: CASSLGVGDTGELFF.

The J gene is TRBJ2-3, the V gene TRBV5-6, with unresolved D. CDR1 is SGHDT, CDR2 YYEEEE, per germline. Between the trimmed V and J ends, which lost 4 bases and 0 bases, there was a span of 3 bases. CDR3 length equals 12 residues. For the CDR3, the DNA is TGTGCCAGCAGCCGTAGCACAGATACGCAGTATTTT. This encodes CASSRSTDTQYF.

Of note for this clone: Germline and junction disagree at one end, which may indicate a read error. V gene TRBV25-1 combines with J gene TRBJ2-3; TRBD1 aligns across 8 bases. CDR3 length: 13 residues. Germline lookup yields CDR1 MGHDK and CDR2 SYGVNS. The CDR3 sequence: CASSDSTGTGRSF. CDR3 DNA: TGTGCCAGCAGTGATTCTACCGGGACAGGCCGGTCTTTT. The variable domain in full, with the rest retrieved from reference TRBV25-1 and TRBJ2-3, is EADIYQTPRYLVIGTGKKITLECSQTMGHDKMYWYQQDPGMELHLIHYSYGVNSTEKGDLSSESTVSRIRTEHFPLTLESARPSHTSQYLCASSDSTGTGRSFGPGTRLTVL.

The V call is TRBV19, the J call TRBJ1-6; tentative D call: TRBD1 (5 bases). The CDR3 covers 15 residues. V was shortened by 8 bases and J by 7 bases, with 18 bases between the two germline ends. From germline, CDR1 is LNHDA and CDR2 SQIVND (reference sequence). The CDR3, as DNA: TGTGCCAGTCATACGAGCCAGGGTACCAATTCACCCCTCCACTTT. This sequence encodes CASHTSQGTNSPLHF.

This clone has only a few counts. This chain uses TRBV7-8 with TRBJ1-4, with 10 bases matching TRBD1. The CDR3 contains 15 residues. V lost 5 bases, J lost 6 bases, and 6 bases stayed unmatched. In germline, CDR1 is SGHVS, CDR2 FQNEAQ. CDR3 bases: TGTGCCAGCAGCCGAGGGACAGGGGTGTATGAAAAACTGTTTTTT. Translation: CASSRGTGVYEKLFF.

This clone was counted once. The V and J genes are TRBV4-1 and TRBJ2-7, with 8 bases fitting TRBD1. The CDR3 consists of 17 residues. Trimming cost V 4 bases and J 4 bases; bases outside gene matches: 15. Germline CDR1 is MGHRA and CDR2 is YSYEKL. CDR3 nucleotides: TGCGCCAGCAGCCGGGGGAGTGGAGGACAGGGTGTTTACGAGCAGTACTTC. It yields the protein CASSRGSGGQGVYEQYF.

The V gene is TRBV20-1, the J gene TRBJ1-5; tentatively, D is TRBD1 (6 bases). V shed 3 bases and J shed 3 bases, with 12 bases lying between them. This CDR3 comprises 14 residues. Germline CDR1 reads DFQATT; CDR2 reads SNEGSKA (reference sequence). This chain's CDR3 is CSASGGTSNQPQHF. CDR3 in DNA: TGCAGTGCTAGTGGGGGGACATCCAATCAGCCCCAGCATTTT.

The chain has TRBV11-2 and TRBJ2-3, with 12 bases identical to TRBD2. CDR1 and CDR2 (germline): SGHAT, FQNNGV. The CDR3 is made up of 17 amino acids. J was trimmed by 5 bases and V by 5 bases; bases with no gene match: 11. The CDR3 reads CASSPRGASGGGDTQYF. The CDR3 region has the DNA TGTGCCAGCAGCCCCCGGGGAGCTAGCGGGGGGGGAGATACGCAGTATTTT.

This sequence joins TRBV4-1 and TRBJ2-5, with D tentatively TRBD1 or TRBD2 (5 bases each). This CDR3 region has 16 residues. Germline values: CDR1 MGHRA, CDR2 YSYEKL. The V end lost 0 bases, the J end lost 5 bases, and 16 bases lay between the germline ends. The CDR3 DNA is TGCGCCAGCAGCCAAGATATTGGGACCCGTTGGGAGACCCAGTACTTC. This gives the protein CASSQDIGTRWETQYF.

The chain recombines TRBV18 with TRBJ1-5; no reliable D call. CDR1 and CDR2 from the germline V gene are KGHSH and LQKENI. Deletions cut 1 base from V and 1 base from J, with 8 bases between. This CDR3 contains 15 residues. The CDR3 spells CASSPQLGSNQPQHF. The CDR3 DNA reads TGTGCCAGCTCACCACAGCTGGGGAGCAATCAGCCCCAGCATTTT. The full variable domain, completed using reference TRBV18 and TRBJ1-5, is NAGVMQNPRHLVRRRGQEARLRCSPMKGHSHVYWYRQLPEEGLKFMVYLQKENIIDESGMPKERFSAEFPKEGPSILRIQQVVRGDSAAYFCASSPQLGSNQPQHFGDGTRLSIL.

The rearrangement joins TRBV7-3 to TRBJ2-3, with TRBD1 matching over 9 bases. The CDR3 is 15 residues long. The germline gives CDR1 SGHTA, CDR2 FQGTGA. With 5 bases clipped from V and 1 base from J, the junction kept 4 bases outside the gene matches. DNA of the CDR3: TGTGCCAGCAGCCTACAGGGGGCCGGCACAGATACGCAGTATTTT. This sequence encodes CASSLQGAGTDTQYF. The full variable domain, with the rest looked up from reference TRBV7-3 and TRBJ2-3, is GAGVSQTPSNKVTEKGKYVELRCDPISGHTALYWYRQSLGQGPEFLIYFQGTGAADDSGLPNDRFFAVRPEGSVSTLKIQRTERGDSAVYLCASSLQGAGTDTQYFGPGTRLTVL.

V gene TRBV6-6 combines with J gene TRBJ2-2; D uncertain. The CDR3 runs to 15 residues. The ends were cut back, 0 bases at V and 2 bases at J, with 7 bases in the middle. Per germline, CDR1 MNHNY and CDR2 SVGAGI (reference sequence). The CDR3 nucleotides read TGTGCCAGCAGTTACTCTCGGACCAACACCGGGGAGCTGTTTTTT. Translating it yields CASSYSRTNTGELFF.

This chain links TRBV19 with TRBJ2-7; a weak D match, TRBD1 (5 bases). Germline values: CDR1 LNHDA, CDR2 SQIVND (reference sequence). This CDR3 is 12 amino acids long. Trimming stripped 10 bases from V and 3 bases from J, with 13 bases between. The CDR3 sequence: CATSTDGYEQYF. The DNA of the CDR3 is TGTGCCACCTCGACAGATGGCTACGAGCAGTACTTC.

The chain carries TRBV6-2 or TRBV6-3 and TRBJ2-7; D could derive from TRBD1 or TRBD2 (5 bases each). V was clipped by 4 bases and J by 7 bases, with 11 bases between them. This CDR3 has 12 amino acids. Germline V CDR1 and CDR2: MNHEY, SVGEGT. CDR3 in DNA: TGTGCCAGCAGTTCTGGGGGTTGGGAGCAGTACTTC. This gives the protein CASSSGGWEQYF.

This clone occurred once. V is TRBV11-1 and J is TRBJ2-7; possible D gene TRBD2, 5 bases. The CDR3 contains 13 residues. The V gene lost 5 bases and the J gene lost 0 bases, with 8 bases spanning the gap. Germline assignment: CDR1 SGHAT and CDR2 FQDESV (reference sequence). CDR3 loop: CASSEGSSYEQYF. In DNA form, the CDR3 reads TGTGCCAGCAGCGAGGGAAGCTCCTACGAGCAGTACTTC. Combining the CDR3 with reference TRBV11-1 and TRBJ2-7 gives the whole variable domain EAEVAQSPRYKITEKSQAVAFWCDPISGHATLYWYRQILGQGPELLVQFQDESVVDDSQLPKDRFSAERLKGVDSTLKIQPAELGDSAMYLCASSEGSSYEQYFGPGTRLTVT.